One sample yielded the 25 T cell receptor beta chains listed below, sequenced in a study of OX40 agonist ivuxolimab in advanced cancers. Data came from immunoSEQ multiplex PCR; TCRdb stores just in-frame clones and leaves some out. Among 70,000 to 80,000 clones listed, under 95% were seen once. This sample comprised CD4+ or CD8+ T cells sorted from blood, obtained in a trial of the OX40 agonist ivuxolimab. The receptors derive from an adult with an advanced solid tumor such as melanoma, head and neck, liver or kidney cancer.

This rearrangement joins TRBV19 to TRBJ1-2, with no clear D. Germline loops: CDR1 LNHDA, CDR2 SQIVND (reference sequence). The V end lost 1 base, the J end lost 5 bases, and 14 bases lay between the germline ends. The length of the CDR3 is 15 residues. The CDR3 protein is CASSIGDDSAYGYTF. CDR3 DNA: TGTGCCAGTAGTATAGGAGACGATTCGGCTTATGGCTACACCTTC.

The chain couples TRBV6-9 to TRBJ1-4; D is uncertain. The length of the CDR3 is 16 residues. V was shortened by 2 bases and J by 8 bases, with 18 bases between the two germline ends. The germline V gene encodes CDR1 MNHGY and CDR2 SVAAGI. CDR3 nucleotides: TGTGCCAGCAGTTATAGTTCGCCCCGGGGTGCGGAAAAACTGTTTTTT. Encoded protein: CASSYSSPRGAEKLFF.

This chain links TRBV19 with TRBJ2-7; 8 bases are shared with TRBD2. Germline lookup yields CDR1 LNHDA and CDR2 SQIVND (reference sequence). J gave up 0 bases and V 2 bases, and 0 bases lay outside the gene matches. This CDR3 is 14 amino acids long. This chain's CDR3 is CASSISGSSYEQYF. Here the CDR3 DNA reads TGTGCCAGTAGTATAAGCGGGAGCTCCTACGAGCAGTACTTC.

In DNA form, the CDR3 reads TGCGCCAGCAGCTTGGGAGAAGGGAACACTGAAGCTTTCTTT. This gives the protein CASSLGEGNTEAFF. This chain uses TRBV5-1 with TRBJ1-1; D remains ambiguous. V lost 0 bases and J lost 1, with 7 bases in between. CDR1 and CDR2 (germline): SGHRS, YFSETQ. This CDR3 region has 14 residues. The variable domain in full, with the rest retrieved from reference TRBV5-1 and TRBJ1-1, is KAGVTQTPRYLIKTRGQQVTLSCSPISGHRSVSWYQQTPGQGLQFLFEYFSETQRNKGNFPGRFSGRQFSNSRSEMNVSTLELGDSALYLCASSLGEGNTEAFFGQGTRLTVV.

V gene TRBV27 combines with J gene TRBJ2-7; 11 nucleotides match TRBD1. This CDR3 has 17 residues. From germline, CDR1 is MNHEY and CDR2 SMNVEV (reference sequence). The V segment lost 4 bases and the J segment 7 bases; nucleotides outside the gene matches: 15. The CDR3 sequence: CASSSGQGADGFLEQYF. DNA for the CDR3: TGTGCCAGCAGTTCCGGACAGGGGGCAGACGGTTTTTTGGAGCAGTACTTC.

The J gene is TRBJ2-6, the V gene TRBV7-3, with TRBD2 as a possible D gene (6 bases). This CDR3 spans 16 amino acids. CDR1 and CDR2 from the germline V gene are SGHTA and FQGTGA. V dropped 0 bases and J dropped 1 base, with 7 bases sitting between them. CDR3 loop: CASSLTGTSGANVLTF. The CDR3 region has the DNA TGTGCCAGCAGCTTAACAGGGACTTCTGGGGCCAACGTCCTGACTTTC.

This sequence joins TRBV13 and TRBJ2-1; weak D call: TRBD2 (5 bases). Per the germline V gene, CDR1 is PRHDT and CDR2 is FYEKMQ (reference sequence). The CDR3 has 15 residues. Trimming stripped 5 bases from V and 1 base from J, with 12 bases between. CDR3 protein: CASSRGLDSYNEQFF. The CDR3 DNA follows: TGTGCCAGCAGCCGTGGACTCGATTCCTACAATGAGCAGTTCTTC.

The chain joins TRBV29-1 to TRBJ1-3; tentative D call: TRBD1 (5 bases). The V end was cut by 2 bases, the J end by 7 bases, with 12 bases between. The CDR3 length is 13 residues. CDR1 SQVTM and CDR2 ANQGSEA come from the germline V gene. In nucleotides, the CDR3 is TGCAGCGTTGAAAAGGGGACTAGCAACACCATATATTTT. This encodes CSVEKGTSNTIYF.

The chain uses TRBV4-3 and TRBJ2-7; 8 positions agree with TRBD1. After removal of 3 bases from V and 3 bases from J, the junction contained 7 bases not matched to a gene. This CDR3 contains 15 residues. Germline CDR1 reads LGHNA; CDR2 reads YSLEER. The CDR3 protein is CASSQSRDRLYEQYF. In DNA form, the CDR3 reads TGCGCCAGCAGCCAGAGCCGGGACAGGCTCTACGAGCAGTACTTC.

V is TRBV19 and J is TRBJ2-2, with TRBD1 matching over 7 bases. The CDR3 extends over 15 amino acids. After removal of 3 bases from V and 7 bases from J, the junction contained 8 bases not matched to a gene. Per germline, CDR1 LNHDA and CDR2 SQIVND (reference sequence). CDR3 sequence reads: CASSIGARGIGELFF. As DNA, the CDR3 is TGTGCCAGTAGTATTGGAGCCAGGGGGATCGGGGAGCTGTTTTTT. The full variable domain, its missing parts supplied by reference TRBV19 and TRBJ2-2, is DGGITQSPKYLFRKEGQNVTLSCEQNLNHDAMYWYRQDPGQGLRLIYYSQIVNDFQKGDIAEGYSVSREKKESFPLTVTSAQKNPTAFYLCASSIGARGIGELFFGEGSRLTVL.

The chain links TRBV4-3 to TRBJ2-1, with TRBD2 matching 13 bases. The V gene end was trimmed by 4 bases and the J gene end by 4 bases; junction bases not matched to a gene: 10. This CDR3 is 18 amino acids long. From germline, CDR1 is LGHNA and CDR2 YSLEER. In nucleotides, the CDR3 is TGCGCCAGCAGCCTGCGACTAGCGGGGGGATCGTTATACAATGAGCAGTTCTTC. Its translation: CASSLRLAGGSLYNEQFF.

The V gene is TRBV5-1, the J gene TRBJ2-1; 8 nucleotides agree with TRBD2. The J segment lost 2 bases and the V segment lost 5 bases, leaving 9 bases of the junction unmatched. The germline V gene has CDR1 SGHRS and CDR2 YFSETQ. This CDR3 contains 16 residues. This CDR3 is CASSVGLAPTYNEQFF. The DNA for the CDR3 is TGCGCCAGCAGTGTAGGACTAGCCCCCACCTACAATGAGCAGTTCTTC.

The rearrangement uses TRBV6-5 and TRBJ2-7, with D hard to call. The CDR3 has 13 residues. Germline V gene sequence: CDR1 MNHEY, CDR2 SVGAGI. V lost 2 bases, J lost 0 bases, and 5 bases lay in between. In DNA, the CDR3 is TGTGCCAGCAGTTACCACGGCTCCTACGAGCAGTACTTC. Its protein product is CASSYHGSYEQYF.

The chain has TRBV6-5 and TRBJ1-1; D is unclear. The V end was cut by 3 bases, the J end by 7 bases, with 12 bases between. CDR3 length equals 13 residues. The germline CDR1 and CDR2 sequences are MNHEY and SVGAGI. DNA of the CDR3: TGTGCCAGCAGTTATGGCCTTCAGGTTGAAGCTTTCTTT. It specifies CASSYGLQVEAFF.

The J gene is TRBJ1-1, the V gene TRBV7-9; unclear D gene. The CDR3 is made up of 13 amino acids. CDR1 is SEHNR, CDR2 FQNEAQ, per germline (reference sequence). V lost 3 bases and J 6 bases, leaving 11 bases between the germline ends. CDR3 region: CASSFSGESEAFF. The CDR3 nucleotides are TGTGCCAGCAGCTTTAGCGGTGAATCTGAAGCTTTCTTT.

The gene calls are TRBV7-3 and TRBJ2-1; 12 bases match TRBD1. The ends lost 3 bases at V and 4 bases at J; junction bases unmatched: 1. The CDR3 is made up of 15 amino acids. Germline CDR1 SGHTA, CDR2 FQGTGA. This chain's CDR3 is CASSLGQGAYNEQFF. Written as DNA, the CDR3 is TGTGCCAGCAGCTTGGGACAGGGGGCTTACAATGAGCAGTTCTTC.

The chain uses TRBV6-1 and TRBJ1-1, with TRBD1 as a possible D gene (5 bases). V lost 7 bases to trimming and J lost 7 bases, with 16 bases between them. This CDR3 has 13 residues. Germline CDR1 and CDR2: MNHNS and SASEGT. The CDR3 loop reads CASTRGVGNEAFF. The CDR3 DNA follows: TGTGCCAGCACCCGGGGGGTAGGGAATGAAGCTTTCTTT.

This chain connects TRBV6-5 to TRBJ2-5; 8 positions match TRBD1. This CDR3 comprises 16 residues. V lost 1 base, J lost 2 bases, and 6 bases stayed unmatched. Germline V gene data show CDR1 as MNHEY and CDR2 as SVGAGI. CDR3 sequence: CASSYWQGAIQETQYF. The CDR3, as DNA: TGTGCCAGCAGTTACTGGCAGGGGGCGATACAAGAGACCCAGTACTTC.

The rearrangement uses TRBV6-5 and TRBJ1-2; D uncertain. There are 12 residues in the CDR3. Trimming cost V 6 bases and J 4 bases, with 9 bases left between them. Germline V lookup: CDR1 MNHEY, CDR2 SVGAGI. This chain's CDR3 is CASSQDSYGYTF. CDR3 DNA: TGTGCCAGCAGCCAGGACTCCTATGGCTACACCTTC.

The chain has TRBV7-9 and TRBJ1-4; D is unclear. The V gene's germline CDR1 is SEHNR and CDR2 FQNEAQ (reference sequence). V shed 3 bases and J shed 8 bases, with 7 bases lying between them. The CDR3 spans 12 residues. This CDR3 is CASSLQGEKLFF. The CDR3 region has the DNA TGTGCCAGCAGCTTGCAAGGGGAAAAACTGTTTTTT.

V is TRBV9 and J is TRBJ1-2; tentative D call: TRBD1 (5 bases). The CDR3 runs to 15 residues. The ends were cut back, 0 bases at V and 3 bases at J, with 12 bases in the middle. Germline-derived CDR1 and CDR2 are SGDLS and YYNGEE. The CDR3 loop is CASSVDSVGDYGYTF. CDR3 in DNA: TGTGCCAGCAGCGTAGACTCAGTGGGGGACTATGGCTACACCTTC. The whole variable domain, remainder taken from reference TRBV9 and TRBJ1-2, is DSGVTQTPKHLITATGQRVTLRCSPRSGDLSVYWYQQSLDQGLQFLIQYYNGEERAKGNILERFSAQQFPDLHSELNLSSLELGDSALYFCASSVDSVGDYGYTFGSGTRLTVV.

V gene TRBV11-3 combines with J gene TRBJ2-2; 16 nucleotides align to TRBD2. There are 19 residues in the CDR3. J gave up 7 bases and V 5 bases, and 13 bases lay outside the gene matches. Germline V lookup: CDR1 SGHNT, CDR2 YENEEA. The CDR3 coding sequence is TGTGCCAGCAGCATCAGATCGGGACTAGCGGGAGGGCCTGGCGGGGAGCTGTTTTTT. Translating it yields CASSIRSGLAGGPGGELFF.

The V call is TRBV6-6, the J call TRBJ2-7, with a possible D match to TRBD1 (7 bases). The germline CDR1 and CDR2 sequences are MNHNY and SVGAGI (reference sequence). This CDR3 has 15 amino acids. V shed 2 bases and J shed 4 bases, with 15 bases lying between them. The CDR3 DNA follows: TGTGCCAGCAGTTACCTACAGGGGCGGGGATACGAGCAGTACTTC. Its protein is CASSYLQGRGYEQYF.

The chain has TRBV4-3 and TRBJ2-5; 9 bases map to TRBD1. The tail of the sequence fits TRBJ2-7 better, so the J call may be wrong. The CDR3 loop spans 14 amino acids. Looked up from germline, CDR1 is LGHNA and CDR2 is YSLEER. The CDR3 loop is CASSRGTGSYEQYF. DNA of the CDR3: TGCGCCAGCAGCCGTGGGACAGGGTCCTACGAGCAGTACTTC.

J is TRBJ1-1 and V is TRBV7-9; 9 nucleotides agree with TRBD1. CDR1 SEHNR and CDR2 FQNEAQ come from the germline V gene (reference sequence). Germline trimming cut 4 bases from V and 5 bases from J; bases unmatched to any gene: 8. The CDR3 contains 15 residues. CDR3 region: CASSSVQGAWTEAFF. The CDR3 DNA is TGTGCCAGCAGCTCCGTACAGGGGGCCTGGACTGAAGCTTTCTTT. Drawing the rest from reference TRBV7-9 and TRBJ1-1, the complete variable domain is DTGVSQNPRHKITKRGQNVTFRCDPISEHNRLYWYRQTLGQGPEFLTYFQNEAQLEKSRLLSDRFSAERPKGSFSTLEIQRTEQGDSAMYLCASSSVQGAWTEAFFGQGTRLTVV.